This T cell receptor beta chain originates from a study of T cell repertoires in cytomegalovirus infection. The wider study: Public TCR beta signatures provided an indication of both CMV infection and a matching HLA type. Study conclusions and caveats: Cumulative frequency of public TCR beta families picked out carriers of CMV plus the relevant HLA. CMV-specific HLA-C-restricted TCR beta clonotypes dominated the ex vivo response.

The CDR3 totals 14 residues. The V end lost 4 bases, the J end lost 0 bases, and 10 bases lay between the germline ends. The V gene's germline CDR1 is SGHRS and CDR2 YFSETQ. In this sample, this clonotype turned up many times. Its target is unknown. From the reads, TCRdb called clonotypes with MiXCR, one entry per CDR3 protein. The profile covers tens of thousands of distinct CDR3 sequences, with about 4% appearing a single time and approximately 20% taken by the ten largest. Sequenced: PBMCs. The chain joins TRBV5-1 to TRBJ1-1; TRBD1 might be the D (5 bases). This TCR derives from a human donor in good health (CMV status not recorded). Some clones in this sample may be carry-over from other donors' samples. The CDR3 region is CASSMDTMNTEAFF. For the CDR3, the DNA is TGCGCCAGCAGCATGGACACTATGAACACTGAAGCTTTCTTT.